This note documents a single T cell receptor (beta chain) sequence. What it binds is unknown. These data come from a study of molecular identifiers for immune sequencing clone quantification. For the study at large: Replicate experiments divided RNA from about 19,000 or 110,000 naive CD8 cells into five parts and sequenced four. Study-wide points: Some 970,000 naive cells reportedly did not prevent detection of spiked Jurkat TCR RNA from one cell.

Construction of naive CD8 libraries employed about 18,000 to 1,100,000 sorted cells together with 10%, 30% or 50% RNA. Naive CD8 T cells, phenotype CD8+CD4-CCR7+CD45RA+, were sorted. TCRdb reprocessed the PCR reads with MiXCR, giving one entry per CDR3 protein. The sample comprises 45,000 to 55,000 distinct CDR3 sequences, more than 35% of which are singletons, and 3.8% rests with the top ten. Germline V lookup: CDR1 SEHNR, CDR2 FQNEAQ (reference sequence). V lost 3 bases and J 5 bases, leaving 11 bases between the germline ends. The CDR3 has 14 residues. Source material: naive CD8+ T cells from blood, with Jurkat cell RNA spiked in. Subset given: FACS-sorted CD8+CD4-CCR7+CD45RA+ naive T cells. The chain has TRBV7-9 and TRBJ2-4; possibly TRBD2 for D (6 bases). This receptor was obtained from a human donor in good health. Some libraries in this study had Jurkat cell RNA spiked in. CDR3 sequence reads: CASSLDYIQNIQYF. The CDR3 DNA is TGTGCCAGCAGCTTGGACTATATACAAAACATTCAGTACTTC.